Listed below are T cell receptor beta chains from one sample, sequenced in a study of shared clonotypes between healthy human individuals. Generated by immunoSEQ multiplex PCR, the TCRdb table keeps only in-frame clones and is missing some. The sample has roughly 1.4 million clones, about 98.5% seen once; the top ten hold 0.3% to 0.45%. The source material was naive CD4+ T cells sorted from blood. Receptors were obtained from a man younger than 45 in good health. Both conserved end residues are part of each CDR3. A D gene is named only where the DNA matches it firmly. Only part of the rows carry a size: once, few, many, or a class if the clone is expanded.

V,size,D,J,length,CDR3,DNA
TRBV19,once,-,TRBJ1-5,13,CASSKDSDQPQHF,TGTGCCAGTAGTAAAGACAGCGATCAGCCCCAGCATTTT
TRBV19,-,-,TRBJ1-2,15,CASSPLDILGDGYTF,TGTGCCAGTAGTCCTCTCGACATCCTAGGGGATGGCTACACCTTC
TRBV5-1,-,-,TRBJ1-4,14,CASSLAPDSEKLFF,TGCGCCAGCAGCTTGGCTCCAGATAGTGAAAAACTGTTTTTT
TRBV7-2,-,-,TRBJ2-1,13,CASSLGAYNEQFF,TGTGCCAGCAGCTTAGGAGCATACAATGAGCAGTTCTTC
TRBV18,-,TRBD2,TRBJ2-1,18,CASSYQTSGRMGRNEQFF,TGTGCCAGCTCATACCAGACGAGCGGGAGAATGGGACGTAATGAGCAGTTCTTC
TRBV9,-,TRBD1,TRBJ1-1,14,CASSVDRGRTEAFF,TGTGCCAGCAGCGTCGACAGGGGGAGGACTGAAGCTTTCTTT
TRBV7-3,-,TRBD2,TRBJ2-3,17,CASSGTSGRGGTDTQYF,TGTGCCAGCAGCGGGACTAGCGGGAGAGGAGGCACAGATACGCAGTATTTT
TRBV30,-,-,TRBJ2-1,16,CAWSVRIQDPYNEQFF,TGTGCCTGGAGTGTACGGATCCAGGACCCCTACAATGAGCAGTTCTTC
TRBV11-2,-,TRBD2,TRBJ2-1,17,CASSSKSGAGGWNEQFF,TGTGCCAGCAGCTCCAAGTCTGGAGCGGGAGGATGGAATGAGCAGTTCTTC
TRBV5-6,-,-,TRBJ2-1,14,CASSFSVTVDEQFF,TGTGCCAGCAGCTTTTCTGTTACCGTGGATGAGCAGTTCTTC
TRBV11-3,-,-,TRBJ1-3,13,CASSSVPGNTIYF,TGTGCCAGCAGCTCAGTACCTGGAAACACCATATATTTT
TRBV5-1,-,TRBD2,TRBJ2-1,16,CASSLASGGTYNEQFF,TGCGCCAGCAGCTTGGCGTCGGGAGGGACCTACAATGAGCAGTTCTTC
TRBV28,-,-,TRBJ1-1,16,CASSFTSGRLNTEAFF,TGTGCCAGCAGTTTTACTTCGGGACGGCTGAACACTGAAGCTTTCTTT
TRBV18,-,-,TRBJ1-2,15,CASSPSGDRRMWYTF,TGTGCCAGCTCCCCCTCAGGAGACAGGAGGATGTGGTACACCTTC
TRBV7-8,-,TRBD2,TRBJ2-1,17,CASSSAITSGIYNEQFF,TGTGCCAGCAGCTCGGCTATTACTAGCGGGATCTACAATGAGCAGTTCTTC
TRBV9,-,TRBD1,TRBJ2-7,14,CASSVGTGAYEQYF,TGTGCCAGCAGCGTTGGGACAGGGGCCTACGAGCAGTACTTC
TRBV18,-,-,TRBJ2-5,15,CASSPRIDSQETQYF,TGTGCCAGCTCACCTCGGATAGACAGCCAAGAGACCCAGTACTTC
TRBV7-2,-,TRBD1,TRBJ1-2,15,CASSLAGTGEFGYTF,TGTGCCAGCAGCTTAGCGGGGACAGGGGAGTTCGGCTACACCTTC
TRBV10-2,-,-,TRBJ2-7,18,CASSESKVIRQDGYEQYF,TGCGCCAGCAGTGAGTCGAAAGTTATCCGGCAGGACGGCTACGAGCAGTACTTC
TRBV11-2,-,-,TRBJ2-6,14,CASSQRRTDNVLTF,TGTGCCAGCAGCCAACGAAGGACCGACAACGTCCTGACTTTC
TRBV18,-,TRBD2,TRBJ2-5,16,CASSPPTSANQETQYF,TGTGCCAGCTCACCACCGACTAGCGCGAACCAAGAGACCCAGTACTTC
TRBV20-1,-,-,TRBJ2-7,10,CSARGEEQYF,TGCAGTGCGAGAGGGGAGGAGCAGTACTTC
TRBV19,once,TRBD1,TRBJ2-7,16,CASSGLRDRGDIGQYF,TGTGCCAGTAGTGGACTCCGGGACAGGGGCGATATTGGGCAGTACTTC
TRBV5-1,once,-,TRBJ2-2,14,CASSSLGVTGELFF,TGCGCCAGCAGCTCGCTGGGGGTTACCGGGGAGCTGTTTTTT
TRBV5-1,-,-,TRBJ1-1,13,CASSFSANTEAFF,TGCGCCAGCAGCTTCTCCGCTAACACTGAAGCTTTCTTT
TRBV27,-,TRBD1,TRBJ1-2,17,CASSLTTTGGKSYGYTF,TGTGCCAGCAGTTTAACCACTACAGGGGGAAAATCTTATGGCTACACCTTC
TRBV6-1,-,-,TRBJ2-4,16,CASSENTASVPTRRDF,TGTGCCAGCAGTGAAAACACGGCTAGCGTACCTACCCGGAGAGACTTC
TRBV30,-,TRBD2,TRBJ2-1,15,CAWSVPGGSSSEQFF,TGTGCCTGGAGTGTACCTGGCGGGAGCAGTAGTGAGCAGTTCTTC